The clone carrying this TCR beta chain was detected many times. Antigen unknown. The data originate from a study of Graves' ophthalmopathy and Graves' hyperthyroidism. The ends lost 1 base at V and 5 bases at J; junction bases unmatched: 10. This CDR3 is built from 16 residues. The V gene's germline CDR1 is SGHTA and CDR2 FQGNSA. Study results and caveats: Classification of ophthalmopathy versus stable hyperthyroidism by a 13-signature model yielded 85% to 90% sensitivity and just under 84% specificity.

Amplifying from RNA transcripts, the study obtained TCR beta CDR3 regions. HTBI primers primed a first-round RT-PCR, and a second-round multiplex PCR followed. A single record per CDR3 protein comes from TCRdb applying MiXCR to the multiplex PCR reads. The data hold hundreds of thousands of distinct CDR3 sequences, with less than 20% observed a single time. Hyperthyroidism patients were newly diagnosed, ill under 2 months, and aged 18 to 65 years. None of the included patients had other autoimmune diseases, uncontrolled infections, pregnancy or lactation, as these led to exclusion. Sequenced: peripheral blood. This TCR came from a woman between 18 and 29 years old with stable Graves' hyperthyroidism. The rearrangement uses TRBV7-2 and TRBJ2-7, with 8 bases lining up with TRBD1. CDR3 amino acids: CASSLVDRGFRHEQYF. The CDR3 DNA reads TGTGCCAGCAGCTTAGTAGACAGGGGATTTCGGCACGAGCAGTACTTC.